The sequence of this T cell receptor beta chain was determined in a study of blood T cell repertoires in COVID-19. Across the study: Specimens from acute and convalescent COVID-19 originated in the United States, Italy and Spain.

V gave up 6 bases and J gave up 0 bases, with 8 bases separating them. This CDR3 has 13 amino acids. Original processing methods: Estimation of nucleated cell counts was performed using reference gene primer amplification. Sequenced by immunoSEQ multiplex PCR; TCRdb stores in-frame clones only, minus some. That table furnishes V, J and clone size, whereas the DNA furnished D and trimming. This table has tens of thousands of clones, 80% appearing once. This clonotype was sampled from a woman aged 70-85 years with acute or convalescent COVID-19. The J gene is TRBJ1-1, the V gene TRBV12-3 or TRBV12-4, with unresolved D. The material sequenced was peripheral blood. The CDR3 protein is CASSTAVNTEAFF. The DNA of the CDR3 is TGTGCCAGCAGCACCGCGGTGAACACTGAAGCTTTCTTT.